The 24 T cell receptor beta chains reported below all come from one sample, sequenced in a study of shared clonotypes between healthy human individuals. Profiling relied on immunoSEQ multiplex PCR, and the TCRdb table lists in-frame clones only, not all of them. Among 330,000 or so clones listed, roughly 70% were seen once. The sample comprised memory CD4+ T cells sorted from blood. Subset of the sample: CD45RA-negative fraction. The origin of the receptors is a man younger than 40 in good health.

The chain links TRBV7-2 to TRBJ2-3; D is tentatively TRBD1 or TRBD2 (5 bases each). The germline V gene has CDR1 SGHTA and CDR2 FQGNSA. This CDR3 has 14 residues. V gave up 5 bases and J gave up 2 bases, with 11 bases separating them. CDR3 DNA: TGTGCCAGCAGCGAGGTCGGGGCCACAGATACGCAGTATTTT. Protein product: CASSEVGATDTQYF.

This chain joins TRBV11-2 and TRBJ2-7; a possible D gene is TRBD2 (6 bases). From germline, CDR1 is SGHAT and CDR2 FQNNGV. This CDR3 comprises 15 residues. The V end lost 5 bases, the J end lost 2 bases, and 16 bases lay between the germline ends. CDR3 sequence reads: CASSPGLKPPYEQYF. CDR3 sequence (DNA): TGTGCCAGCAGCCCGGGACTCAAACCCCCCTACGAGCAGTACTTC.

The J gene is TRBJ2-1, the V gene TRBV27; the D gene is possibly TRBD2 (6 bases). The CDR3 length is 16 residues. The germline V gene has CDR1 MNHEY and CDR2 SMNVEV (reference sequence). Trimming removed 6 bases at V and 4 bases at J, with 19 bases between. CDR3: CASRLKVFGTYNEQFF. CDR3 DNA: TGTGCCAGCAGGTTAAAGGTATTTGGGACTTACAATGAGCAGTTCTTC.

This clone came up many times. The chain joins TRBV18 to TRBJ1-2, with TRBD1 matching 12 bases. V gave up 4 bases and J gave up 4 bases; unmatched junction bases: 4. Germline values: CDR1 KGHSH, CDR2 LQKENI. This CDR3 is 15 amino acids long. As DNA, the CDR3 is TGTGCCAGCTCACTCGGGACAGGGGGCGCCTATGGCTACACCTTC. It encodes CASSLGTGGAYGYTF.

The chain recombines TRBV30 with TRBJ2-1; D is ambiguous. The CDR3 is made up of 11 amino acids. Trimming left V 1 base short and J 6 bases short, with 4 bases between. Germline CDR1 reads GTSNPN; CDR2 reads SVGIG (reference sequence). The CDR3 protein is CAWSEANEQFF. CDR3 coding DNA: TGTGCCTGGAGTGAGGCCAATGAGCAGTTCTTC.

The CDR3 sequence is CASLRGSAGELFF. The DNA for the CDR3 is TGTGCCAGCCTTCGCGGGAGCGCCGGGGAGCTGTTTTTT. This chain links TRBV2 with TRBJ2-2; the match to TRBD2 covers 7 bases. The CDR3 spans 13 residues. The trim removed 8 bases at V and 6 bases at J, leaving 6 bases unmatched. CDR1 SNHLY and CDR2 FYNNEI come from the germline V gene.

J is TRBJ1-1 and V is TRBV28, with 11 positions matching TRBD1. The trim removed 2 bases at V and 5 bases at J, leaving 4 bases unmatched. The CDR3 is 15 residues long. Germline loops: CDR1 MDHEN, CDR2 SYDVKM. For the CDR3, the DNA is TGTGCCAGCAGTTTACCGGGACAGGGGGGTACTGAAGCTTTCTTT. Residues: CASSLPGQGGTEAFF.

The V and J genes are TRBV9 and TRBJ2-1, with TRBD2 as a possible D gene (6 bases). CDR1 and CDR2 from the germline V gene are SGDLS and YYNGEE. The CDR3 consists of 13 residues. With 0 bases removed from V and 7 bases from J, the gap between germline ends came to 8 bases. CDR3: CASSVDGSNEQFF. The CDR3 bases are TGTGCCAGCAGCGTAGACGGGAGTAATGAGCAGTTCTTC.

The chain has TRBV28 and TRBJ2-5, with D possibly matching TRBD1 (6 bases). CDR1 MDHEN and CDR2 SYDVKM come from the germline V gene. This CDR3 is 12 amino acids long. V gave up 5 bases and J gave up 2 bases, with 6 bases separating them. CDR3 in DNA: TGTGCCAGCAGTGGGACACAAGAGACCCAGTACTTC. Protein sequence: CASSGTQETQYF.

This clone has only a few counts. Distinct nucleotide sequences in the sample also encode this CDR3. CDR3 nucleotides: TGTGCCAGCAGCTTTTTGGGTACGCAGTATTTT. Encoded protein: CASSFLGTQYF. The chain combines TRBV5-6 with TRBJ2-3; D unclear. Trimming left V 2 bases short and J 8 bases short, with 6 bases between. The germline CDR1 and CDR2 sequences are SGHDT and YYEEEE. There are 11 residues in the CDR3.

This clone occurred a few times. The chain has TRBV29-1 and TRBJ2-1; no clear D. In germline, CDR1 is SQVTM, CDR2 ANQGSEA. V was clipped by 0 bases and J by 4 bases, with 13 bases between them. The CDR3 totals 15 residues. The CDR3 DNA follows: TGCAGCGTTGAAGATTTAAGGTCTCGGTACAATGAGCAGTTCTTC. It translates to CSVEDLRSRYNEQFF.

V usage is TRBV4-2 and J usage is TRBJ1-2; D not resolved. CDR3 length: 17 amino acids. V gave up 0 bases and J gave up 6 bases, with 20 bases separating them. Germline V gene lookup returns CDR1 LGHNA and CDR2 YNFKEQ. The CDR3 spells CASSQDHYSVRQNGYTF. In DNA form, the CDR3 reads TGTGCCAGCAGCCAAGATCATTACTCCGTGCGACAAAATGGCTACACCTTC.

The V call is TRBV5-6, the J call TRBJ2-3; maybe TRBD1 (6 bases). The V end was cut by 2 bases, the J end by 4 bases, with 17 bases between. The germline V gene has CDR1 SGHDT and CDR2 YYEEEE. This CDR3 region has 16 residues. The CDR3 sequence is CASSFSTGWTADTQYF. The CDR3 region has the DNA TGTGCCAGCAGCTTCTCTACCGGCTGGACAGCAGATACGCAGTATTTT.

The V call is TRBV5-4, the J call TRBJ1-1; the match to TRBD1 covers 7 bases. Looked up from germline, CDR1 is SGHNT and CDR2 is YYREEE (reference sequence). V trimming: 2 bases; J trimming: 3 bases; junction bases outside the gene matches: 4. The length of the CDR3 is 14 residues. In nucleotides, the CDR3 is TGTGCCAGCAGCTTCGTCAGGGGGGACACTGAAGCTTTCTTT. This translates into CASSFVRGDTEAFF.

V is TRBV9 and J is TRBJ2-5; TRBD2 aligns across 9 bases. This CDR3 comprises 14 residues. CDR1 is SGDLS, CDR2 YYNGEE, per germline. The V and J ends lost 3 bases and 5 bases, in that order; junction bases with no gene match: 5. CDR3 DNA sequence: TGTGCCAGCAGCGGTAGCGGGAGAGAGGAGACCCAGTACTTC. Translation: CASSGSGREETQYF.

This clone was observed a single time. V and J are TRBV2 and TRBJ2-3; 9 positions match TRBD1. Germline trimming cut 5 bases from V and 1 base from J; bases unmatched to any gene: 4. CDR1 is SNHLY and CDR2 is FYNNEI in the germline V gene. The CDR3 has 15 amino acids. The CDR3: CASSRRTGGTDTQYF. CDR3 nucleotides: TGTGCCAGCAGTCGCCGGACAGGGGGCACAGATACGCAGTATTTT.

The chain joins TRBV5-1 to TRBJ2-5; possibly TRBD2 for D (5 bases). Germline assignment: CDR1 SGHRS and CDR2 YFSETQ. The length of the CDR3 is 14 residues. V lost 2 bases and J 4 bases, leaving 12 bases between the germline ends. For the CDR3, the DNA is TGCGCCAGCAGCTTCTCACAGAGCGGAGAGACCCAGTACTTC. Amino acid sequence: CASSFSQSGETQYF. The whole variable domain, remainder taken from reference TRBV5-1 and TRBJ2-5, is KAGVTQTPRYLIKTRGQQVTLSCSPISGHRSVSWYQQTPGQGLQFLFEYFSETQRNKGNFPGRFSGRQFSNSRSEMNVSTLELGDSALYLCASSFSQSGETQYFGPGTRLLVL.

The chain carries TRBV9 and TRBJ2-1; 10 bases match TRBD1. With V trimmed by 2 bases and J by 8 bases, 13 bases remained unmatched. CDR1 is SGDLS, CDR2 YYNGEE, per germline. The CDR3 contains 17 residues. The CDR3 bases are TGTGCCAGCAGCGTTTCCCCACTGGGACAGGGGTCGGATGAGCAGTTCTTC. As protein: CASSVSPLGQGSDEQFF.

This clone was counted a few times. V and J are TRBV6-6 and TRBJ2-7; tentative D call: TRBD1 (6 bases). V was shortened by 8 bases and J by 4 bases, with 6 bases between the two germline ends. The germline CDR1 and CDR2 sequences are MNHNY and SVGAGI (reference sequence). The CDR3 extends over 10 amino acids. The CDR3 bases are TGTGCCAGCGGACAGTACGAGCAGTACTTC. It is translated as CASGQYEQYF.

This chain joins TRBV7-2 and TRBJ1-2, with D possibly being TRBD1 (6 bases). From germline, CDR1 is SGHTA and CDR2 FQGNSA. Trimming cost V 5 bases and J 8 bases, with 18 bases left between them. The CDR3 runs to 14 residues. In DNA form, the CDR3 reads TGTGCCAGCAGCATTCCGGCGGGCAGGGGAGGCTACACCTTC. Encoded protein: CASSIPAGRGGYTF. Based on the CDR3 plus reference TRBV7-2 and TRBJ1-2, the full variable domain is GAGVSQSPSNKVTEKGKDVELRCDPISGHTALYWYRQSLGQGLEFLIYFQGNSAPDKSGLPSDRFSAERTGGSVSTLTIQRTQQEDSAVYLCASSIPAGRGGYTFGSGTRLTVV.

The chain carries TRBV25-1 and TRBJ2-5; 9 bases are shared with TRBD2. CDR3 length: 16 residues. J was trimmed by 5 bases and V by 5 bases; bases with no gene match: 12. Germline V lookup: CDR1 MGHDK, CDR2 SYGVNS. This chain's CDR3 is CASSTDPSGILETQYF. Here the CDR3 DNA reads TGTGCCAGCAGTACGGATCCTAGCGGGATTTTGGAGACCCAGTACTTC.

V is TRBV6-6 and J is TRBJ1-2; D call uncertain. Between the trimmed V and J ends, which lost 7 bases and 7 bases, there was a span of 19 bases. Germline lookup yields CDR1 MNHNY and CDR2 SVGAGI (reference sequence). CDR3 length: 14 residues. The CDR3 sequence: CASTVLRAVGGYTF. As DNA, the CDR3 is TGTGCCAGCACTGTCCTTCGTGCGGTGGGTGGCTACACCTTC.

In regard to this clone: A single base is all that separates this from a far larger clone, so a read error is likely. The V and J genes are TRBV7-3 and TRBJ1-4; TRBD1 is a possible D gene (5 bases). The V gene's germline CDR1 is SGHTA and CDR2 FQGTGA. This CDR3 has 15 amino acids. V was pared by 2 bases and J by 0 bases, with 7 bases between. Here the CDR3 reads CASSLGQATNEKLFF. DNA of the CDR3: TGTGCCAGCAGCTTAGGACAAGCAACTAATGAAAAACTGTTTTTT. The variable domain in full, with the rest retrieved from reference TRBV7-3 and TRBJ1-4, is GAGVSQTPSNKVTEKGKYVELRCDPISGHTALYWYRQSLGQGPEFLIYFQGTGAADDSGLPNDRFFAVRPEGSVSTLKIQRTERGDSAVYLCASSLGQATNEKLFFGSGTQLSVL.

This chain uses TRBV18 with TRBJ2-5; no definite D call. The CDR3 runs 11 residues. Trimming pared 5 bases from V and 4 bases from J, leaving 5 bases between. Germline V gene data show CDR1 as KGHSH and CDR2 as LQKENI. The CDR3 loop is CASSSLETQYF. Written as DNA, the CDR3 is TGTGCCAGCTCATCCCTAGAGACCCAGTACTTC.